The 23 T cell receptor beta chains given below trace back to one sample, sequenced in a study of CD8+ T cells in alopecia areata (dated by TCRdb to 2017 to 2018). The time point tag for this specimen amounts to: less than 25 weeks on oral tofacitinib. Explained via the paper, the treatment or condition label denotes: oral pan-JAK inhibitor, 5-10 mg twice daily. The library was produced with the immunoSEQ multiplex PCR assay. RNA was extracted from all samples and reverse transcribed into cDNA, which served as template for TCR sequencing. TCRdb limited this immuneACCESS table to in-frame rearrangements with V and J called. A share of clones is missing; checked studies link under half to unresolved V genes, and the rest is unexplained. Present in this sample are 190,000 or so clones, 55% to 75% of which were seen just once. The ten largest clones represent about 5.1% of the sample. The input for sequencing was CD4+ T cells sorted from blood, taken at week 24, from a patient treated with tofacitinib. Every receptor here comes from a human donor with alopecia areata.

V usage is TRBV4-1 and J usage is TRBJ1-1; 7 nucleotides line up with TRBD1. The CDR3 spans 10 residues. CDR1 and CDR2 (germline): MGHRA, YSYEKL. The CDR3 is CHGADREAFF. CDR3 nucleotides: TGCCATGGTGCGGACAGGGAAGCTTTCTTT.

This chain joins TRBV7-2 and TRBJ1-1, with D unresolved. The CDR3 sequence is 15 residues long. V was trimmed by 3 bases and J by 7 bases, leaving 18 bases between them. Per the germline V gene, CDR1 is SGHTA and CDR2 is FQGNSA. The CDR3 bases are TGTGCCAGCAGCTTCCCCGCCCCCGGCGGAAGTGAAGCTTTCTTT. Translation gives CASSFPAPGGSEAFF. The full variable domain, rest sourced from reference TRBV7-2 and TRBJ1-1, is GAGVSQSPSNKVTEKGKDVELRCDPISGHTALYWYRQSLGQGLEFLIYFQGNSAPDKSGLPSDRFSAERTGGSVSTLTIQRTQQEDSAVYLCASSFPAPGGSEAFFGQGTRLTVV.

The chain uses TRBV13 and TRBJ2-1, with D perhaps matching TRBD1 or TRBD2 (5 bases each). V was shortened by 0 bases and J by 0 bases, with 9 bases between the two germline ends. The germline CDR1 and CDR2 sequences are PRHDT and FYEKMQ (reference sequence). There are 16 residues in the CDR3. CDR3 loop: CASSLGAGSSYNEQFF. In DNA form, the CDR3 reads TGTGCCAGCAGCTTAGGGGCAGGGAGCTCCTACAATGAGCAGTTCTTC.

The genes are TRBV19 and TRBJ1-1, with unresolved D. Trimming pared 9 bases from V and 0 bases from J, leaving 11 bases between. The CDR3 is 13 residues long. Germline values: CDR1 LNHDA, CDR2 SQIVND (reference sequence). The CDR3: CASKYRVNTEAFF. The CDR3 nucleotides read TGTGCCAGCAAGTATCGGGTGAACACTGAAGCTTTCTTT. Variable domain in full (rest from reference TRBV19 and TRBJ1-1): DGGITQSPKYLFRKEGQNVTLSCEQNLNHDAMYWYRQDPGQGLRLIYYSQIVNDFQKGDIAEGYSVSREKKESFPLTVTSAQKNPTAFYLCASKYRVNTEAFFGQGTRLTVV.

The chain joins TRBV25-1 to TRBJ2-1; tentative D call: TRBD2 (5 bases). The germline V gene encodes CDR1 MGHDK and CDR2 SYGVNS. The CDR3 contains 15 residues. V was trimmed by 5 bases and J by 4 bases, leaving 15 bases between them. The CDR3 sequence: CASSMAGPLYNEQFF. CDR3 DNA sequence: TGTGCCAGCAGTATGGCGGGTCCCCTTTACAATGAGCAGTTCTTC.

The chain has TRBV30 and TRBJ2-3; D might be TRBD2 (5 bases). The CDR3 extends over 12 amino acids. V was cut by 0 bases and J by 5 bases, with 6 bases left in between. The germline V gene has CDR1 GTSNPN and CDR2 SVGIG (reference sequence). CDR3 DNA sequence: TGTGCCTGGAGTGTCGGGGAAGATACGCAGTATTTT. It encodes CAWSVGEDTQYF.

This clone has a count of ten or more. The chain carries TRBV5-5 and TRBJ1-5, with D perhaps TRBD1 (5 bases). Germline CDR1 and CDR2: SGHKS and YYEKEE (reference sequence). Trimming stripped 2 bases from V and 6 bases from J, with 15 bases between. The CDR3 loop spans 15 amino acids. The CDR3 loop reads CASSLTGTDFQPQHF. CDR3 in DNA: TGTGCCAGCAGCTTAACTGGGACCGACTTTCAGCCCCAGCATTTT.

This clone has a handful of counts. The V gene is TRBV4-1, the J gene TRBJ2-3; 8 bases are a match to TRBD2. After removal of 1 base from V and 0 bases from J, the junction contained 9 bases not matched to a gene. There are 18 residues in the CDR3. CDR1 is MGHRA and CDR2 is YSYEKL in the germline V gene. CDR3 sequence: CASSQGASAGVSTDTQYF. The CDR3 DNA reads TGCGCCAGCAGCCAAGGGGCATCAGCGGGGGTTAGCACAGATACGCAGTATTTT.

The chain employs TRBV11-2 and TRBJ2-3, with 9 positions matching TRBD2. Germline CDR1 reads SGHAT; CDR2 reads FQNNGV. CDR3 size: 19 residues. Trimming removed 1 base from V and 1 base from J; junction bases left unmatched: 12. Written as DNA, the CDR3 is TGTGCCAGCAGCTTAGTTTTGGTGATAGCGGGAGTGGGCACAGATACGCAGTATTTT. This translates into CASSLVLVIAGVGTDTQYF.

V and J are TRBV7-9 and TRBJ1-1, with 7 bases identical to TRBD1. V lost 6 bases and J lost 4; bases outside the gene matches: 5. CDR3 length equals 13 residues. Germline CDR1 SEHNR, CDR2 FQNEAQ (reference sequence). The CDR3, as DNA: TGTGCCAGCAGTACAGGGGCGAGCACTGAAGCTTTCTTT. As protein: CASSTGASTEAFF.

This chain uses TRBV7-2 with TRBJ2-7; 7 positions agree with TRBD1. Germline values: CDR1 SGHTA, CDR2 FQGNSA. V trimming: 4 bases; J trimming: 2 bases; junction bases outside the gene matches: 8. The length of the CDR3 is 15 residues. CDR3 nucleotides: TGTGCCAGCAGCTCCAGGACAGGCGTAACCTACGAGCAGTACTTC. Translated: CASSSRTGVTYEQYF.

This clone was picked up a small number of times. The V gene is TRBV5-1, the J gene TRBJ1-3; the match to TRBD1 covers 7 bases. Germline V gene lookup returns CDR1 SGHRS and CDR2 YFSETQ. The CDR3 loop spans 15 amino acids. Losses at the gene ends were 4 bases for V and 0 bases for J; bases not matched to a gene: 4. This CDR3 reads CASSLGTDSGNTIYF. CDR3 sequence (DNA): TGCGCCAGCAGCCTCGGGACAGACTCTGGAAACACCATATATTTT.

In this sample, this clone turned up a few times. The V call is TRBV20-1, the J call TRBJ2-1; unclear D gene. The germline CDR1 and CDR2 sequences are DFQATT and SNEGSKA (reference sequence). This CDR3 is 11 amino acids long. Between the trimmed V and J ends, which lost 5 bases and 10 bases, there was a span of 12 bases. The CDR3 DNA reads TGCAGTGCTCCACTGGTGGGAGAGCAGTTCTTC. Protein sequence: CSAPLVGEQFF.

The chain uses TRBV2 and TRBJ1-2; 8 positions match TRBD1. The germline CDR1 and CDR2 sequences are SNHLY and FYNNEI. The CDR3 has 13 residues. The junction had 6 bases not matched to a gene; V was cut back by 4 bases and J by 8 bases. In DNA, the CDR3 is TGTGCCAGCAGTGCGGACAGGGAGGGAGGCTACACCTTC. Translating gives CASSADREGGYTF.

The chain recombines TRBV9 with TRBJ2-3; possibly TRBD2 for D (6 bases). V was cut by 3 bases and J by 2 bases, with 13 bases left in between. This CDR3 is built from 15 residues. CDR1 SGDLS and CDR2 YYNGEE come from the germline V gene. CDR3 residues: CASSATSRYTDTQYF. CDR3 sequence (DNA): TGTGCCAGCAGCGCCACTAGCCGGTACACAGATACGCAGTATTTT. The variable domain in full, completed from reference TRBV9 and TRBJ2-3, reads DSGVTQTPKHLITATGQRVTLRCSPRSGDLSVYWYQQSLDQGLQFLIQYYNGEERAKGNILERFSAQQFPDLHSELNLSSLELGDSALYFCASSATSRYTDTQYFGPGTRLTVL.

V is TRBV5-1 and J is TRBJ2-5, with D possibly TRBD2 on 5 matching bases. This CDR3 has 13 residues. Germline CDR1 is SGHRS and CDR2 is YFSETQ. Trimming removed 5 bases from V and 3 bases from J, with 11 bases in between. CDR3 residues: CASRSAAEETQYF. The CDR3 nucleotides read TGCGCCAGCAGATCAGCGGCCGAAGAGACCCAGTACTTC.

This chain connects TRBV5-4 to TRBJ2-3; D perhaps matches TRBD2 (7 bases). Between the trimmed V and J ends, which lost 1 base and 2 bases, there was a span of 14 bases. Germline CDR1 is SGHNT and CDR2 is YYREEE (reference sequence). The CDR3 length is 16 residues. CDR3 region: CASSLTGGGNTDTQYF. In DNA, the CDR3 is TGTGCCAGCAGCTTGACGGGGGGCGGAAACACAGATACGCAGTATTTT.

The J gene is TRBJ2-3, the V gene TRBV28; 8 bases fit TRBD2. The V gene end was trimmed by 10 bases and the J gene end by 5 bases; junction bases not matched to a gene: 11. CDR1 is MDHEN, CDR2 SYDVKM, per germline. The CDR3 is 14 residues long. In nucleotides, the CDR3 is TGTGCCACCCAGGGAGGCGGGGGGCTAGATACGCAGTATTTT. This sequence encodes CATQGGGGLDTQYF.

The V gene is TRBV6-5, the J gene TRBJ1-4, with 8 bases identical to TRBD1. V shed 0 bases, J shed 13 bases, and the junction held 7 bases outside the gene matches. The CDR3 has 14 residues. Germline assignment: CDR1 MNHEY and CDR2 SVGAGI. Here the CDR3 reads CASSYSPRDRRLFF. CDR3 DNA: TGTGCCAGCAGTTACTCTCCTAGGGACAGGAGACTGTTTTTT.

The V gene is TRBV7-2, the J gene TRBJ2-1, with 9 positions matching TRBD2. The CDR3 has 17 amino acids. Trimming took 5 bases from V and 6 from J; bases not matched to a gene: 14. Germline V gene sequence: CDR1 SGHTA, CDR2 FQGNSA. CDR3 sequence: CASSPPPPGLAVNEQFF. The CDR3 DNA follows: TGTGCCAGCAGCCCGCCTCCTCCGGGACTAGCTGTCAATGAGCAGTTCTTC.

This chain joins TRBV7-2 and TRBJ2-7; 7 bases align to TRBD2. Looked up from germline, CDR1 is SGHTA and CDR2 is FQGNSA. The CDR3 is made up of 13 amino acids. V lost 6 bases, J lost 0 bases, and 2 bases stayed unmatched. CDR3 in DNA: TGTGCCAGCAGACTAGCGCGCTCCTACGAGCAGTACTTC. Protein: CASRLARSYEQYF.

This chain joins TRBV7-7 and TRBJ2-7; weak D call: TRBD2 (6 bases). The CDR3 is 15 residues long. Between the trimmed V and J ends, which lost 1 base and 1 base, there was a span of 11 bases. Germline V gene data show CDR1 as SSHAT and CDR2 as FNYEAQ (reference sequence). In DNA form, the CDR3 reads TGTGCCAGCAGCTTAGGCCAGGGACTTTCCTACGAGCAGTACTTC. Translating gives CASSLGQGLSYEQYF.

This chain joins TRBV5-1 and TRBJ2-5; TRBD1 agrees at 8 bases. J was trimmed by 5 bases and V by 4 bases; bases with no gene match: 7. There are 14 residues in the CDR3. The V gene's germline CDR1 is SGHRS and CDR2 YFSETQ. CDR3 in amino acids: CASSPGGAGETQYF. The CDR3 DNA sequence: TGCGCCAGCAGCCCAGGGGGCGCTGGGGAGACCCAGTACTTC.